This T cell receptor beta chain was recovered during a study of human T cells and chemical hapten exposure (TCRdb year 2021). About the study as a whole: For sensitization, 2% DPC in acetone was applied to an approximately 2 cm by approximately 2 cm area of upper inner arm skin. Blood samples were taken from patients before sensitization (week 0) and at 2, 6 and about 24 weeks after DPC sensitization. Alopecia areata with under or over 50% scalp involvement, alopecia totalis and alopecia universalis were represented in the patient cohort, which was mostly female. Patch tests used Finn chambers with 0.01% DPC on the upper back, scored after 6 days by International Contact Dermatitis Research Group standards. Weekly therapeutic DPC doses were additionally applied to the scalp of patients throughout the roughly 26-week study period. The libraries were sequenced as a pool, and the TCR yield per sample differed mostly because of small variations in library volumes within the pool. Under 30 alopecia patients gave blood for TCR sequencing at one to four time points (pre-sensitization, 2, 6 and 24 weeks). This study followed changes in the peripheral blood TCR repertoire in vivo during primary and secondary sensitization of alopecia patients to the hapten diphenylcyclopropenone (DPC).

This specimen's time point label, per the study, means: patch test 1, 2 weeks after DPC sensitization. According to the study, the label for this sample's treatment or condition signals: therapeutic diphenylcyclopropenone sensitization with weekly scalp DPC. At every patch-test visit, the blood draw took place before the patch test was put on. Eligible patients were aged 18 to 70, diagnosed with alopecia, deemed suitable for DPC therapy, and excluded if pregnant. Total RNA was extracted from unfractionated whole blood collected in Tempus Blood RNA tubes. This clonotype has at least ten counts. The clone's antigen remains unknown. No much larger clonotype is one base removed from it; base qualities were not supplied. Including the terminal cysteine and phenylalanine, the CDR3 comprises 15 residues. Only the CDR3 region is kept as DNA, spanning 45 bases read in frame from base 1. General study outcomes and caveats: Repeated subsampling changed both the strength of the expansion versus patch-test correlation and the threshold at which that correlation became significant. Compared with pre-sensitization or healthy control sets, expanded TCRs formed significantly more large CDR3 similarity clusters, which is consistent with antigen-driven responses. Patch test score was positively correlated with the number of PT1 expanded TCRs, with significance at thresholds 8, 16 and 32 but not at 4. No change with DPC sensitization was found in the number of TCRs above 1 in 1000 frequency, and no evidence of global repertoire structure alterations was found. Because every patient had alopecia, a presumed autoimmune disease, the patients' immune response might differ from that of healthy individuals.

Libraries were prepared through RACE. The sequencer was a NextSeq 500. During library preparation, unique molecular identifiers were attached to individual cDNA molecules so that TCRs could be counted in a quantitative, reproducible way. From each blood RNA sample, both TCR alpha and TCR beta chains were sequenced. In the authors' own workflow: A median of around 96,000 TCRs per sample was observed, with a range of roughly 23,224 to 750,000. V, J and CDR3 annotation of the TCR reads was carried out using the Decombinator software suite. For PS versus PT1 abundance plots, all samples were subsampled to the same number of TCRs (28,000). Expanded TCRs were defined as absent before sensitization and observed at least eight times at the 2-week time point. Using fastp at Q25 and MiXCR, TCRdb reprocessed the public reads and kept productive beta chains. Identical CDR3 proteins give one entry, which carries the most common genes and DNA. V and J calls and clone size were set by TCRdb, not the authors. This sample comprises 65,000 to 80,000 distinct CDR3 sequences, around 10% of them detected only once. 1.3% to 1.5% of the sample belongs to the ten largest clones.

Rearrangement joined TRBV21-1 to TRBJ2-1; whether TRBD2, the table's D call, matches the DNA was not checked. TRBV21-1 is listed as a pseudogene. The sequences come from whole blood, collected in connection with sensitization to the hapten diphenylcyclopropenone (DPC). The TCR was taken from a woman in her forties or fifties with alopecia areata. Some clones in this sample may be carry-over from other donors' samples. The sequence in DNA is TGTGCCAGCAGTAGACGGGGAGCCTCCGACAATGAGCAGTTCTTC. Its protein product is CASSRRGASDNEQFF.